This T cell receptor beta chain was recovered during a study of T cell repertoires in cytomegalovirus infection. With regard to this clonotype: Antigen specificity is unknown.

Via MiXCR, TCRdb re-called the reads, giving one row per CDR3 protein. The table lists about 830,000 distinct CDR3 sequences, over 25% of them singletons. Study-level findings and limits: HLA-C-restricted, CMV-specific TCR beta clonotypes were dominant ex vivo.

The sequence derives from a human donor in good health (CMV status not recorded). Some clones in this sample may be carry-over from other donors' samples. Here the sequenced sample was cultured CD8+ T cells from PBMCs, taken from culture after CMV antigen stimulation.

CDR3 loop: CASRDEYSLGETQYF. Written as DNA, the CDR3 is TGTGCCAGCAGGGACGAATACAGTCTCGGGGAGACCCAGTACTTC. V and J are TRBV12-3 or TRBV12-4 and TRBJ2-5; D is unresolved. This CDR3 has 15 residues. The V end lost 6 bases, the J end lost 5 bases, and 19 bases lay between the germline ends.